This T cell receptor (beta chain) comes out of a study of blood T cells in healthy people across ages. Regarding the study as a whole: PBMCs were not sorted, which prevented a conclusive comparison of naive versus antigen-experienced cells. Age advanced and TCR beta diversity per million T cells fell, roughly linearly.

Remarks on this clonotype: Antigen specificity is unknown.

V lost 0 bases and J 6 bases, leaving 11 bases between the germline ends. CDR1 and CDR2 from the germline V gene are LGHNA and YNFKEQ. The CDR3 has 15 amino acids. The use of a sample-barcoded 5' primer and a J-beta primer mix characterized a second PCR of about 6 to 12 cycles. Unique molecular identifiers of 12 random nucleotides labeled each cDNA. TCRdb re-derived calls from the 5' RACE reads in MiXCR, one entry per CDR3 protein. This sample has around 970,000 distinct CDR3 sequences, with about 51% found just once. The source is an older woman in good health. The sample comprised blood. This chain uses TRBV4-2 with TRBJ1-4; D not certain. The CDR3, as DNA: TGTGCCAGCAGCCAAGATTGGGGAGCCGATGAAAAACTGTTTTTT. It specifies CASSQDWGADEKLFF.